One sample yielded the 17 T cell receptor beta chains listed below, sequenced in a study of blood T cell repertoires in COVID-19. Only in-frame clones appear in the TCRdb table, and some are missing; sequencing was by immunoSEQ multiplex PCR. Here the sample spans about 370,000 clones, roughly 89% being singletons. Sequenced: peripheral blood. The receptors were gathered from a man aged 18 to 30 with active or convalescent COVID-19.

On this clone itself: This CDR3 is also generated by other DNA sequences in the sample. The chain employs TRBV15 and TRBJ1-2; 9 bases agree with TRBD1. V was pared by 3 bases and J by 2 bases, with 1 base of the junction left unmatched. The CDR3 extends over 14 amino acids. CDR1 and CDR2 (germline): LNHNV, YYDKDF (reference sequence). DNA for the CDR3: TGTGCCACCAGCAGGGACAGGGGAAACTATGGCTACACCTTC. This translates into CATSRDRGNYGYTF.

The count of this clone is one. V gene TRBV6-5 combines with J gene TRBJ1-6, with 11 nucleotides matching TRBD1. The CDR3 has 15 amino acids. Trimming removed 0 bases from V and 15 bases from J; junction bases left unmatched: 7. Germline lookup yields CDR1 MNHEY and CDR2 SVGAGI. The CDR3 DNA sequence: TGTGCCAGCAGTTACTCTGGACAGGGGGCGACGATCCTCCACTTT. Protein product: CASSYSGQGATILHF.

This clone showed up just a few times. The chain combines TRBV6-5 with TRBJ1-1; D gene ambiguous. From germline, CDR1 is MNHEY and CDR2 SVGAGI. The CDR3 has 14 residues. The V end lost 0 bases, the J end lost 1 base, and 6 bases lay between the germline ends. DNA for the CDR3: TGTGCCAGCAGTTACTCGTACGGGAACACTGAAGCTTTCTTT. It translates to CASSYSYGNTEAFF.

The rearrangement uses TRBV14 and TRBJ1-1; TRBD1 matches 11 bases. This CDR3 has 17 amino acids. In germline, CDR1 is SGHDN, CDR2 FVKESK. The ends lost 0 bases at V and 2 bases at J; junction bases unmatched: 5. The CDR3 DNA sequence: TGTGCCAGCAGCCAAGATGGGACAGGGGGTTTAAACACTGAAGCTTTCTTT. Protein sequence: CASSQDGTGGLNTEAFF.

The chain recombines TRBV7-9 with TRBJ2-7, with D perhaps matching TRBD1 (6 bases). The CDR3 sequence is 15 residues long. Trimming removed 5 bases from V and 3 bases from J, with 17 bases in between. The germline CDR1 and CDR2 sequences are SEHNR and FQNEAQ (reference sequence). The CDR3 loop is CASSIVWDKHYEQYF. The CDR3 coding sequence is TGTGCCAGCAGCATAGTTTGGGACAAGCACTACGAGCAGTACTTC.

This sequence joins TRBV15 and TRBJ2-7; D is undetermined. Trimming shortened V by 0 bases and J by 2 bases, and 11 bases separated the two germline ends. This CDR3 has 15 residues. The germline V gene encodes CDR1 LNHNV and CDR2 YYDKDF (reference sequence). This chain's CDR3 is CATSREVESTYEQYF. In DNA form, the CDR3 reads TGTGCCACCAGCAGAGAAGTCGAGAGTACCTACGAGCAGTACTTC. Looking up the rest from reference TRBV15 and TRBJ2-7 gives the full variable domain: DAMVIQNPRYQVTQFGKPVTLSCSQTLNHNVMYWYQQKSSQAPKLLFHYYDKDFNNEADTPDNFQSRRPNTSFCFLDIRSPGLGDTAMYLCATSREVESTYEQYFGPGTRLTVT.

The rearrangement joins TRBV28 to TRBJ1-3; D remains unclear. Germline V gives CDR1 MDHEN, CDR2 SYDVKM. There are 16 residues in the CDR3. V gave up 1 base and J gave up 4 bases, with 14 bases separating them. The CDR3 DNA sequence: TGTGCCAGCAGTTTATTTGGCTCTGCCATCGGAAACACCATATATTTT. Residues: CASSLFGSAIGNTIYF.

The chain recombines TRBV19 with TRBJ1-5, with 8 positions matching TRBD1. The CDR3 runs 15 residues. Germline lookup yields CDR1 LNHDA and CDR2 SQIVND (reference sequence). V gave up 3 bases and J gave up 3 bases; unmatched junction bases: 4. The CDR3, as DNA: TGTGCCAGTAGTATCACAGGGGGTTCCAATCAGCCCCAGCATTTT. Translation: CASSITGGSNQPQHF.

The V gene is TRBV3-1 (or the pseudogene TRBV3-2), the J gene TRBJ1-1; no firm D call. Germline loops: CDR1 LGHDT, CDR2 YNNKEL (reference sequence). Trimming took 3 bases from V and 5 from J, leaving 10 bases between them. This CDR3 comprises 13 residues. The CDR3 spells CASSHGPGTEAFF. CDR3 sequence (DNA): TGTGCCAGCAGCCACGGGCCGGGGACTGAAGCTTTCTTT.

The rearrangement links TRBV12-3 or TRBV12-4 to TRBJ1-1, with D unclear. V was pared by 3 bases and J by 5 bases, with 4 bases between. CDR3 length: 11 amino acids. CDR3 region: CASSFGTEAFF. CDR3 in DNA: TGTGCCAGCAGTTTCGGTACTGAAGCTTTCTTT.

V usage is TRBV19 and J usage is TRBJ2-7, with D maybe TRBD1 (6 bases). CDR1 and CDR2 from the germline V gene are LNHDA and SQIVND (reference sequence). There are 14 residues in the CDR3. The germline V and J ends were trimmed by 5 bases and 2 bases, with 13 bases remaining between them. DNA for the CDR3: TGTGCCAGTAGTTGGGACACCGCAACCTACGAGCAGTACTTC. Residues: CASSWDTATYEQYF.

The V and J genes are TRBV5-6 and TRBJ1-1; no definite D call. Germline CDR1 SGHDT, CDR2 YYEEEE. Deletions cut 1 base from V and 10 bases from J, with 14 bases between. This CDR3 is 13 amino acids long. The CDR3 DNA sequence: TGTGCCAGCAGCTTGCCGCGCCTCGGAGGAGCTTTCTTT. As protein: CASSLPRLGGAFF.

The CDR3 spells CASKGRDNLYEQYF. In DNA, the CDR3 is TGTGCCAGCAAGGGCCGGGACAACCTATACGAGCAGTACTTC. The V gene is TRBV28, the J gene TRBJ2-7; tentative D call: TRBD1 (6 bases). The CDR3 has 14 amino acids. Per the germline V gene, CDR1 is MDHEN and CDR2 is SYDVKM. V shed 7 bases and J shed 4 bases, with 17 bases lying between them. Full variable domain (remainder filled in from reference TRBV28 and TRBJ2-7): DVKVTQSSRYLVKRTGEKVFLECVQDMDHENMFWYRQDPGLGLRLIYFSYDVKMKEKGDIPEGYSVSREKKERFSLILESASTNQTSMYLCASKGRDNLYEQYFGPGTRLTVT.

This clone was detected once. The chain recombines TRBV6-2 or TRBV6-3 with TRBJ1-6; a possible D gene is TRBD1 (5 bases). The germline gives CDR1 MNHEY, CDR2 SVGEGT. V lost 0 bases and J 8 bases, leaving 14 bases between the germline ends. The CDR3 has 16 residues. CDR3 sequence: CASSYSSTEIDSPLHF. The CDR3 DNA sequence: TGTGCCAGCAGTTACTCTTCGACAGAGATTGATTCACCCCTCCACTTT.

The CDR3, as DNA: TGTGCCAGCAGACATTGGGGGGTCTACAATGAGCAGTTCTTC. Residues: CASRHWGVYNEQFF. The rearrangement uses TRBV5-4 and TRBJ2-1, with D possibly matching TRBD2 (6 bases). CDR1 is SGHNT, CDR2 YYREEE, per germline (reference sequence). Deletions cut 5 bases from V and 3 bases from J, with 12 bases between. The CDR3 is 14 residues long.

This clone was picked up a small number of times. The chain is built from TRBV5-1 and TRBJ1-6, with TRBD1 identical over 7 bases. Germline V gene sequence: CDR1 SGHRS, CDR2 YFSETQ. The CDR3 consists of 16 residues. After removal of 4 bases from V and 5 bases from J, the junction contained 9 bases not matched to a gene. The CDR3 DNA follows: TGCGCCAGCAGCCTAATCCGGGACAGAGATAATTCACCCCTCCACTTT. It translates to CASSLIRDRDNSPLHF. The full variable domain, its missing parts supplied by reference TRBV5-1 and TRBJ1-6, is KAGVTQTPRYLIKTRGQQVTLSCSPISGHRSVSWYQQTPGQGLQFLFEYFSETQRNKGNFPGRFSGRQFSNSRSEMNVSTLELGDSALYLCASSLIRDRDNSPLHFGNGTRLTVT.

The genes are TRBV5-1 and TRBJ1-5; 8 bases fit TRBD1. With V trimmed by 4 bases and J by 3 bases, 9 bases remained unmatched. The CDR3 covers 16 residues. Germline loops: CDR1 SGHRS, CDR2 YFSETQ. In nucleotides, the CDR3 is TGCGCCAGCAGCGACGGACAGGGCGGTATCAATCAGCCCCAGCATTTT. Protein sequence: CASSDGQGGINQPQHF.